This entry lists 21 T cell receptor beta chains sequenced from one sample in a study of cytomegalovirus exposure and HLA in healthy donors. Clones were read by immunoSEQ multiplex PCR, and TCRdb kept only the in-frame ones, dropping some. The table lists 210,000 or so clones, around 90% of them singletons. What was sequenced was PBMCs. These receptors came from a woman aged 18-29 years in good health and CMV-seronegative.

Here the CDR3 reads CASTLSGIATNEKLFF. The CDR3 DNA follows: TGTGCCAGCACCTTGTCGGGGATTGCAACTAATGAAAAACTGTTTTTT. The rearrangement uses TRBV7-8 and TRBJ1-4, with D unresolved. The CDR3 is made up of 16 amino acids. V lost 7 bases, J lost 0 bases, and 15 bases lay in between. In germline, CDR1 is SGHVS, CDR2 FQNEAQ.

This clone was observed a single time. Here the CDR3 DNA reads TGTGCCAGCAGGCTAGCGGGAGGAAGCGGGACCCAGTACTTC. Protein: CASRLAGGSGTQYF. The rearrangement links TRBV5-4 to TRBJ2-5; TRBD2 matches at 11 bases. The V segment lost 5 bases and the J segment 7 bases; nucleotides outside the gene matches: 7. This CDR3 has 14 amino acids. From germline, CDR1 is SGHNT and CDR2 YYREEE (reference sequence).

V gene TRBV7-9 combines with J gene TRBJ1-1; the match to TRBD1 covers 11 bases. This CDR3 contains 15 residues. The germline V gene encodes CDR1 SEHNR and CDR2 FQNEAQ (reference sequence). After removal of 2 bases from V and 4 bases from J, the junction contained 3 bases not matched to a gene. The CDR3, as DNA: TGTGCCAGCAGCTTAAAGGGACAGGGGGGCACTGAAGCTTTCTTT. Translating gives CASSLKGQGGTEAFF.

This chain connects TRBV6-5 to TRBJ2-1; 12 positions match TRBD2. The J segment lost 8 bases and the V segment lost 2 bases, leaving 4 bases of the junction unmatched. Germline loops: CDR1 MNHEY, CDR2 SVGAGI. CDR3 length: 15 residues. CDR3 protein: CASSYTGLAGDEQFF. CDR3 in DNA: TGTGCCAGCAGTTACACGGGACTAGCGGGCGATGAGCAGTTCTTC.

The chain couples TRBV2 to TRBJ2-5; 9 bases map to TRBD1. After removal of 4 bases from V and 0 bases from J, the junction contained 15 bases not matched to a gene. This CDR3 has 19 amino acids. Germline CDR1 and CDR2: SNHLY and FYNNEI. The CDR3 nucleotides read TGTGCCAGCAGTGGCCGGTCTTCCTCCGGGACAGGGTACCAAGAGACCCAGTACTTC. Protein sequence: CASSGRSSSGTGYQETQYF.

This chain joins TRBV2 and TRBJ2-7; TRBD2 aligns across 13 bases. V dropped 4 bases and J dropped 3; count of bases not matched to a gene: 12. The germline CDR1 and CDR2 sequences are SNHLY and FYNNEI. The CDR3 runs 18 residues. The CDR3 DNA reads as TGTGCCAGCAGTGGGAGGACTAGCGGGAGTCCGCAGCTCTACGAGCAGTACTTC. Translation gives CASSGRTSGSPQLYEQYF. The whole variable domain, remainder taken from reference TRBV2 and TRBJ2-7, is EPEVTQTPSHQVTQMGQEVILRCVPISNHLYFYWYRQILGQKVEFLVSFYNNEISEKSEIFDDQFSVERPDGSNFTLKIRSTKLEDSAMYFCASSGRTSGSPQLYEQYFGPGTRLTVT.

The rearrangement links TRBV9 to TRBJ1-1, with 8 bases matching TRBD1. The length of the CDR3 is 13 residues. The ends lost 7 bases at V and 1 base at J; junction bases unmatched: 3. Per germline, CDR1 SGDLS and CDR2 YYNGEE. The CDR3 DNA reads TGTGCCAGCGGTGGACAGGGGAACACTGAAGCTTTCTTT. Protein product: CASGGQGNTEAFF.

The chain is built from TRBV29-1 and TRBJ2-7, with 10 bases fitting TRBD2. This CDR3 comprises 20 residues. CDR1 is SQVTM and CDR2 is ANQGSEA in the germline V gene. Trimming removed 8 bases from V and 0 bases from J; junction bases left unmatched: 25. CDR3 sequence (DNA): TGCAGCCCTGGGGGGGGGAAGAGACTAGCGGGCCTAAGGAGCTCCTACGAGCAGTACTTC. It translates to CSPGGGKRLAGLRSSYEQYF.

This chain links TRBV18 with TRBJ2-7, with a tentative D call TRBD1 (5 bases). The germline V gene has CDR1 KGHSH and CDR2 LQKENI. CDR3 length equals 16 residues. The V and J ends lost 5 bases and 4 bases respectively, with 21 bases between them. CDR3 sequence: CASSEKDPAGLYEQYF. As DNA, the CDR3 is TGTGCCAGCTCAGAGAAAGACCCGGCAGGGTTATACGAGCAGTACTTC.

The V call is TRBV28, the J call TRBJ2-1; 9 bases agree with TRBD2. The CDR3 is 13 amino acids. The V segment lost 4 bases and the J segment 9 bases; nucleotides outside the gene matches: 4. Germline V gene sequence: CDR1 MDHEN, CDR2 SYDVKM. The CDR3 DNA is TGTGCCAGCAGTTCCAGCGGGAGGAGTGAGCAGTTCTTC. It translates to CASSSSGRSEQFF.

This clone was seen a single time. The chain couples TRBV10-1 to TRBJ2-3; D ambiguous. The CDR3 loop spans 14 amino acids. Looked up from germline, CDR1 is WNHNN and CDR2 is SYGVQD (reference sequence). V was trimmed by 5 bases and J by 6 bases, leaving 15 bases between them. The DNA of the CDR3 is TGCGCCAGCAGTCCTACTACGTACTTGGATACGCAGTATTTT. Translation: CASSPTTYLDTQYF.

The V call is TRBV6-5, the J call TRBJ2-5; TRBD1 agrees at 8 bases. From germline, CDR1 is MNHEY and CDR2 SVGAGI. This CDR3 region has 15 residues. V shed 0 bases, J shed 1 base, and the junction held 1 base outside the gene matches. DNA for the CDR3: TGTGCCAGCAGTTACTCCGGGACAGGCCAAGAGACCCAGTACTTC. Protein: CASSYSGTGQETQYF.

V usage is TRBV13 and J usage is TRBJ2-1, with 9 nucleotides matching TRBD2. Germline loops: CDR1 PRHDT, CDR2 FYEKMQ (reference sequence). V was pared by 3 bases and J by 7 bases, with 1 base of the junction left unmatched. The CDR3 is 13 residues long. CDR3 bases: TGTGCCAGCAGCTTTGGACTAGCGAATGAGCAGTTCTTC. Encoded protein: CASSFGLANEQFF.

This rearrangement joins TRBV2 to TRBJ2-7, with a tentative D call TRBD2 (6 bases). The germline V gene encodes CDR1 SNHLY and CDR2 FYNNEI. The CDR3 consists of 14 residues. V was clipped by 1 base and J by 9 bases, with 16 bases between them. The DNA of the CDR3 is TGTGCCAGCAGTGAAGACACGGGGGTTGGCTTGCAGTACTTC. Encoded protein: CASSEDTGVGLQYF.

The chain recombines TRBV10-3 with TRBJ1-5; perhaps TRBD1 as D (6 bases). Germline loops: CDR1 ENHRY, CDR2 SYGVKD. CDR3 size: 17 residues. The V and J ends lost 10 bases and 0 bases respectively, with 22 bases between them. The CDR3 DNA follows: TGTGCCACGCAGGACAGCACCTCCGGTTATAGCAATCAGCCCCAGCATTTT. It yields the protein CATQDSTSGYSNQPQHF.

This clone was seen only once. The chain links TRBV5-4 to TRBJ1-1; weak D call: TRBD1 (6 bases). Germline loops: CDR1 SGHNT, CDR2 YYREEE (reference sequence). This CDR3 comprises 13 residues. Trimming took 4 bases from V and 2 from J, leaving 9 bases between them. The CDR3 nucleotides read TGTGCCAGCAGCCAGACAGGAAACACTGAAGCTTTCTTT. This codes for CASSQTGNTEAFF.

V and J are TRBV28 and TRBJ2-7; 9 bases align to TRBD1. The ends lost 4 bases at V and 3 bases at J; junction bases unmatched: 4. The CDR3 covers 14 residues. Germline lookup yields CDR1 MDHEN and CDR2 SYDVKM. As DNA, the CDR3 is TGTGCCAGCAGTTACTGGGACAGGGTCTACGAGCAGTACTTC. Protein: CASSYWDRVYEQYF.

The chain is built from TRBV9 and TRBJ2-2, with 7 bases lining up with TRBD1. The V segment lost 4 bases and the J segment 0 bases; nucleotides outside the gene matches: 6. In germline, CDR1 is SGDLS, CDR2 YYNGEE. This CDR3 comprises 16 residues. The DNA for the CDR3 is TGTGCCAGCAGCCCAACACAGGGGTCGAACACCGGGGAGCTGTTTTTT. This encodes CASSPTQGSNTGELFF.

The genes are TRBV15 and TRBJ1-2; weak D call: TRBD1 (5 bases). V lost 0 bases and J 8 bases, leaving 13 bases between the germline ends. Germline values: CDR1 LNHNV, CDR2 YYDKDF (reference sequence). The CDR3 is made up of 14 amino acids. As DNA, the CDR3 is TGTGCCACCAGCAGAGATCCCAGGGCCGGCGGCTACACCTTC. This codes for CATSRDPRAGGYTF. Complete variable domain (other parts from reference TRBV15 and TRBJ1-2): DAMVIQNPRYQVTQFGKPVTLSCSQTLNHNVMYWYQQKSSQAPKLLFHYYDKDFNNEADTPDNFQSRRPNTSFCFLDIRSPGLGDTAMYLCATSRDPRAGGYTFGSGTRLTVV.

This clone was picked up one time. The genes are TRBV2 and TRBJ2-7; D ambiguous. Germline V lookup: CDR1 SNHLY, CDR2 FYNNEI. The CDR3 is made up of 14 amino acids. Between the trimmed V and J ends, which lost 8 bases and 0 bases, there was a span of 14 bases. Here the CDR3 DNA reads TGTGCCAGCGTCCATGGCGGTAACTCCTACGAGCAGTACTTC. Translation gives CASVHGGNSYEQYF.

The gene calls are TRBV7-3 and TRBJ2-3; D is unclear. Deletions cut 4 bases from V and 4 bases from J, with 12 bases between. The germline V gene encodes CDR1 SGHTA and CDR2 FQGTGA. This CDR3 is built from 14 residues. CDR3 bases: TGTGCCAGCAGCTCTGAGATGGAGTCAGATACGCAGTATTTT. It encodes CASSSEMESDTQYF.